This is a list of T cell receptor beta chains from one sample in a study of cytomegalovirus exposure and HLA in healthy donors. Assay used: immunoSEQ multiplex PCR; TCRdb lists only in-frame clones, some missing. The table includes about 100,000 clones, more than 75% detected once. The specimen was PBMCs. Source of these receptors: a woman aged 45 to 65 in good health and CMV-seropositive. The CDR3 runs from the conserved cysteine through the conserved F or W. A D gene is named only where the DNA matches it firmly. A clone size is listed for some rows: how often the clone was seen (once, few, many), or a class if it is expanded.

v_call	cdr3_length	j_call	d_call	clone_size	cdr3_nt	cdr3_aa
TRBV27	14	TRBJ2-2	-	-	TGTGCCAGCAGTAGGCGGACGAACACCGGGGAGCTGTTTTTT	CASSRRTNTGELFF
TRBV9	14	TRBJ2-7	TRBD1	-	TGTGCCAGCAGCGTAGGCCAGGGGGCCTACGAGCAGTACTTC	CASSVGQGAYEQYF
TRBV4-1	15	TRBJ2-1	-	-	TGCGCCAGCAGCCAGTCCAGGGCTGAATACAATGAGCAGTTCTTC	CASSQSRAEYNEQFF
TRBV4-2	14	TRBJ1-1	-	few	TGTGCCAGCAGCCAGGAAACACAGGGCCTTTACGCTTTCTTT	CASSQETQGLYAFF
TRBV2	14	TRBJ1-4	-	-	TGTGCCAGCAGTGATGTAGGGGGTAGTGAAAAACTGTTTTTT	CASSDVGGSEKLFF
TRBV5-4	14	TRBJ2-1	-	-	TGTGCCAGCAGCCTGGATAGCTCCTACAATGAGCAGTTCTTC	CASSLDSSYNEQFF
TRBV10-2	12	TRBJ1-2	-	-	TGCGCCAGCCTCGGGGGGGACTATGGCTACACCTTC	CASLGGDYGYTF
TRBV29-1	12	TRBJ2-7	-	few	TGCAGCGTCTTGGGCTTCTCCTACGAGCAGTACTTC	CSVLGFSYEQYF
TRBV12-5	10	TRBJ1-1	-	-	TGTGCTAGTGGTTTCAGTGAAGCTTTCTTT	CASGFSEAFF
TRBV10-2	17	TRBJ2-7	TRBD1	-	TGCGCCAGCAGTGAGCCGAGATGGCCGGGACAGGGCTACGAGCAGTACTTC	CASSEPRWPGQGYEQYF
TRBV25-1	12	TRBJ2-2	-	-	TGTGCCATCCTAGCGAATACCGGGGAGCTGTTTTTT	CAILANTGELFF
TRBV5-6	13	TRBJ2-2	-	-	TGTGCCAGCAGCTTCTCGTACACCGGGGAGCTGTTTTTT	CASSFSYTGELFF
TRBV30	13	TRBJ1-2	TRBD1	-	TGTGCCCTGGGACAGGATTTTTACTATGGCTACACCTTC	CALGQDFYYGYTF
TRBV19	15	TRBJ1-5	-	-	TGTGCCAGTAGTATAGTTCCAGGGGGCAATCAGCCCCAGCATTTT	CASSIVPGGNQPQHF
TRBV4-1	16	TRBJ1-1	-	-	TGCGCCAGCAGCCAAGAGGTGGCCCGCTTAAACACTGAAGCTTTCTTT	CASSQEVARLNTEAFF
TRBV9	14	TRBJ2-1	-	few	TGTGCCAGCAGCGTAGTGGCCGACTTCGATGAGCAGTTCTTC	CASSVVADFDEQFF
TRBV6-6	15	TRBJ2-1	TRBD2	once	TGTGCCAGCAGTCAAGGGACTAGCGGTTACAATGAGCAGTTCTTC	CASSQGTSGYNEQFF
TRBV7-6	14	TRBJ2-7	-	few	TGTGCCAGCAGCTTAGATGGCAGCTCCTACGAGCAGTACTTC	CASSLDGSSYEQYF
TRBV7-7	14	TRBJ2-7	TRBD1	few	TGTGCTAGCAGCCCCGGGACAGGCTTCTACGAGCAGTACTTC	CASSPGTGFYEQYF
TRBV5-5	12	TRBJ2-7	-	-	TGTGCCAGCAGCTTGTGGAGTAACGAGCAGTACTTC	CASSLWSNEQYF
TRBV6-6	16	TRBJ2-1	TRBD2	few	TGTGCCAGCAGTCCTCGGGGCGGGGGGGCGGGTAATGAGCAGTTCTTC	CASSPRGGGAGNEQFF
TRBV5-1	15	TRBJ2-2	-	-	TGCGCCAGCAGCCAGAAGGTAGCGGCTACCGGGGAGCTGTTTTTT	CASSQKVAATGELFF
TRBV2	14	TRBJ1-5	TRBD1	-	TGTGCCAGCAGCGTGGACAGGACCAATCAGCCCCAGCATTTT	CASSVDRTNQPQHF
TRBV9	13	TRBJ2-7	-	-	TGTGCCAGCAGCGTTAGCGGAGGATACGAGCAGTACTTC	CASSVSGGYEQYF
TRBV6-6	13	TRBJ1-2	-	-	TGTGCCAGCAGGACAGACGCTAACTATGGCTACACCTTC	CASRTDANYGYTF
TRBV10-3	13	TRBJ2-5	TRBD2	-	TGTGCCGTTGCGGGACTAAAGCAAGAGACCCAGTACTTC	CAVAGLKQETQYF
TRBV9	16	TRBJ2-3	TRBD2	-	TGTGCCAGCAGCGTAGGGACTAGCGGGAGGCCAGATACGCAGTATTTT	CASSVGTSGRPDTQYF
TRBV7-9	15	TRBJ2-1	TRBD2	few	TGTGCCAGCAGCTTAGCGGGACTACAGTACAATGAGCAGTTCTTC	CASSLAGLQYNEQFF
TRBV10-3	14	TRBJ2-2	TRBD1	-	TGTGCCATCACAGGGGGCGCGGGCACCGGGGAGCTGTTTTTT	CAITGGAGTGELFF
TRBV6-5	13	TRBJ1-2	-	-	TGTGCCAGCAGTGAGGCAGGGAACTATGGCTACACCTTC	CASSEAGNYGYTF
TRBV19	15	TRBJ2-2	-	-	TGTGCCAGTAGTATAGTGACTCTGAACACCGGGGAGCTGTTTTTT	CASSIVTLNTGELFF
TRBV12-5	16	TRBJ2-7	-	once	TGTGCTAGTGGTTTGGTACGAGCAGGGGCGAACGACGAGCAGTACTTC	CASGLVRAGANDEQYF
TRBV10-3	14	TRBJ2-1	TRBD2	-	TGTGCCATCAGTGACGCGGGAGGGACAAATGAGCAGTTCTTC	CAISDAGGTNEQFF
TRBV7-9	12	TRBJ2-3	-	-	TGTGCCAGCAGCCGCCAGCGGGATACGCAGTATTTT	CASSRQRDTQYF
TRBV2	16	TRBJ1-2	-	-	TGTGCCAGCAGTGGCGCCCAGAAATCAGGGCTCTATGGCTACACCTTC	CASSGAQKSGLYGYTF
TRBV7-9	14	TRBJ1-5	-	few	TGTGCCAGCAGCCAGACTGGGAGCAATCAGCCCCAGCATTTT	CASSQTGSNQPQHF
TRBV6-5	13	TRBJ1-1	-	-	TGTGCCAGCAGTTCCCCTGGACTCCTTGAAGCTTTCTTT	CASSSPGLLEAFF
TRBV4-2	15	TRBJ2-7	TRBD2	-	TGTGCCAGCAGCCAAGAACTAGCGGGAGCGGCCGAGCAGTACTTC	CASSQELAGAAEQYF
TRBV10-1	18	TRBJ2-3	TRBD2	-	TGCGCCAGCAGTGGATGGACTAGCGGGACGGGTAGGGCAGATACGCAGTATTTT	CASSGWTSGTGRADTQYF
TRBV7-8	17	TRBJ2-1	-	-	TGTGCCAGCAGCTTCCGGGACTCGGCCTTGGGCTCCAATGAGCAGTTCTTC	CASSFRDSALGSNEQFF
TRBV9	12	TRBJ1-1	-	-	TGTGCCAGCAGCCGGGAGGGGTCGGAAGCTTTCTTT	CASSREGSEAFF
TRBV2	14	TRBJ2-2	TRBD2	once	TGTGCCAGCAGGCTAGCGGGAGGTTCCGGGGAGCTGTTTTTT	CASRLAGGSGELFF
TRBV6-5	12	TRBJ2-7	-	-	TGTGCCAGCAGTTATACAGGGTCCGAGCAGTACTTC	CASSYTGSEQYF
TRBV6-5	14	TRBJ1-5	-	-	TGTGCCAGCAGTTACACTTATAGCAATCAGCCCCAGCATTTT	CASSYTYSNQPQHF
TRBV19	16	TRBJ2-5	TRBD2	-	TGTGCCAGTAGTATATACGGCGGGAGGGGTGGTGAGACCCAGTACTTC	CASSIYGGRGGETQYF
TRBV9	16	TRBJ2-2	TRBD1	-	TGTGCCAGCAGCGTAGAAGGACAGGGCAAGATCGGGGAGCTGTTTTTT	CASSVEGQGKIGELFF
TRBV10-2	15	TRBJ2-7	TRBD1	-	TGCGCCAGCAAAGGGGGGACAGGGAGTATCTACGAGCAGTACTTC	CASKGGTGSIYEQYF
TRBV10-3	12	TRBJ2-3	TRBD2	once	TGTGCCATTGCGGGAGGCACAGATACGCAGTATTTT	CAIAGGTDTQYF
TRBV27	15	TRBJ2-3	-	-	TGTGCCAGCAGTCCGGAGAGTTTGGGCACAGATACGCAGTATTTT	CASSPESLGTDTQYF
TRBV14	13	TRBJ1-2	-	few	TGTGCCAGCAGCCAACTAGACAGCTATGGCTACACCTTC	CASSQLDSYGYTF
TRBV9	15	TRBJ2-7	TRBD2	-	TGTGCCAGCAGCCCCCGGACTAGCGGCCCCTACGAGCAGTACTTC	CASSPRTSGPYEQYF
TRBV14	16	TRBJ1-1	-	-	TGTGCCAGCAGCCCCTATTATGAGGGCATGAACACTGAAGCTTTCTTT	CASSPYYEGMNTEAFF
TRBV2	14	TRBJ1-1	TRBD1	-	TGTGCCAGCACGGAGGGACAGAAGAACACTGAAGCTTTCTTT	CASTEGQKNTEAFF
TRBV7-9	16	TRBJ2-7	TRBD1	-	TGTGCCAGCAGCCCCGGTCCAGGGACAGGGACCCACGAGCAGTACTTC	CASSPGPGTGTHEQYF
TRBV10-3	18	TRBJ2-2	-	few	TGTGCCATCAGTGAGTCTCGTGGGTGGAGACCTCACACCGGGGAGCTGTTTTTT	CAISESRGWRPHTGELFF
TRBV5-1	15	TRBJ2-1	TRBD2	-	TGCGCCAGCAGCCCCCGGACTAGCGGGAGGTATGAGCAGTTCTTC	CASSPRTSGRYEQFF
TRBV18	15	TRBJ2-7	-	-	TGTGCCAGCTCACCACGCTCTGACCCGGGAAGGGAGCAGTACTTC	CASSPRSDPGREQYF
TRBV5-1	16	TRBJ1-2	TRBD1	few	TGCGCCAGCAGCTTCGACAGGGCCAGCGCTAACTATGGCTACACCTTC	CASSFDRASANYGYTF